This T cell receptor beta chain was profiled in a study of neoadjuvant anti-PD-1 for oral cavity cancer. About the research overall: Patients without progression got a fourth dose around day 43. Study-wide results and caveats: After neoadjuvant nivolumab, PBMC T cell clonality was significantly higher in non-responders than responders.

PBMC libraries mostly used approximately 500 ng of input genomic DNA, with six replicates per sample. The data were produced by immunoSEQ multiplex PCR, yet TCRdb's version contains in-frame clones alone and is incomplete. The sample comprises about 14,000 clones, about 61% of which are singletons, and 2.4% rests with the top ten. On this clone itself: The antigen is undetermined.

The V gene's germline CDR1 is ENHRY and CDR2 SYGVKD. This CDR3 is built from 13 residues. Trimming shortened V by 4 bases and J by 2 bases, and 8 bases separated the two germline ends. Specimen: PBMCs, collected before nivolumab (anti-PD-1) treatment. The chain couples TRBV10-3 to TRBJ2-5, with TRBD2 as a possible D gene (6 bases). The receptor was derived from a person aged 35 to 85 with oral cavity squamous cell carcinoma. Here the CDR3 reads CAISGAGQETQYF. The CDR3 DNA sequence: TGTGCCATCAGTGGGGCGGGACAAGAGACCCAGTACTTC.